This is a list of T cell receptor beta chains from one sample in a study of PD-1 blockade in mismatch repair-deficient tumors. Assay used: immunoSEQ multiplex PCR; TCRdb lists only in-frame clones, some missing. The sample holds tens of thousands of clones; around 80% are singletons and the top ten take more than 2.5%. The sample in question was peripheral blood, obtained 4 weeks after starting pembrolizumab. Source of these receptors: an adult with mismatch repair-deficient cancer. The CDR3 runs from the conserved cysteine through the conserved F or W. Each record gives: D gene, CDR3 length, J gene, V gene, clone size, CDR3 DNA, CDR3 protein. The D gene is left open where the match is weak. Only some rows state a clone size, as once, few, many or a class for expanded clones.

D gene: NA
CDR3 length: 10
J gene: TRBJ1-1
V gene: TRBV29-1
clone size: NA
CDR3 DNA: TGCAGCGTGAGGGACATTGAAGCTTTCTTT
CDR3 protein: CSVRDIEAFF

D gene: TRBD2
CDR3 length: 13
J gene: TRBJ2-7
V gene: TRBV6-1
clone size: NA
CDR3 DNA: TGTGCCACATCTAGCGGGAGAGGGTACGAGCAGTACTTC
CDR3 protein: CATSSGRGYEQYF

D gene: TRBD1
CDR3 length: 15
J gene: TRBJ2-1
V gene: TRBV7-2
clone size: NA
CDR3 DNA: TGTGCCAGCAGCTCGGGACAGGGGACTTACAATGAGCAGTTCTTC
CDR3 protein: CASSSGQGTYNEQFF

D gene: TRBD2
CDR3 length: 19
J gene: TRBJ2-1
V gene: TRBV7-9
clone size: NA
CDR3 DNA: TGTGCCAGCAGCTTACTTGTACTAGCGGAAGACAGCTCCTACAATGAGCAGTTCTTC
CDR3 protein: CASSLLVLAEDSSYNEQFF

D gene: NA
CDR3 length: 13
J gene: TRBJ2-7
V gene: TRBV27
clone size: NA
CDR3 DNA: TGTGCCAGCAGCCTCCGAGGGATCGACGAGCAGTACTTC
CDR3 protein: CASSLRGIDEQYF

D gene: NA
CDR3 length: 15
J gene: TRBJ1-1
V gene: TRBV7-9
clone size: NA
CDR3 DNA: TGTGCCAGCAGCTTAGTCCAGGGTATGAACACTGAAGCTTTCTTT
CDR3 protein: CASSLVQGMNTEAFF

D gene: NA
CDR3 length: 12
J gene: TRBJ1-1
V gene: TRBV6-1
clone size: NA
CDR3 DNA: TGTGCCACAACTCTCATGAACACTGAAGCTTTCTTT
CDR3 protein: CATTLMNTEAFF

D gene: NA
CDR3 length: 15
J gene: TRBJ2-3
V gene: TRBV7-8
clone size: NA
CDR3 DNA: TGTGCCAGCAGTTATAAAGGACTGCACACAGATACGCAGTATTTT
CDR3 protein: CASSYKGLHTDTQYF

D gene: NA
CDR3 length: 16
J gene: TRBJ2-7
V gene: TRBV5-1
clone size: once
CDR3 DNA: TGCGCCAGCAGCCTGACAGACACCTTACGGACCTACGAGCAGTACTTC
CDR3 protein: CASSLTDTLRTYEQYF

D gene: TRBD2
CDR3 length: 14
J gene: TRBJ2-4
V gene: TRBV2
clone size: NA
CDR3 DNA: TGTGCCAGCAGTCTCCCGGGGGGGAGCGACATTCAGTACTTC
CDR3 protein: CASSLPGGSDIQYF

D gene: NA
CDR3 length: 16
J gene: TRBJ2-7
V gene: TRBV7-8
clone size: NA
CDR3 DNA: TGTGCCAGCAGCTGGGCCCCAGCGGAGTCCTCCTACGAGCAGTACTTC
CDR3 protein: CASSWAPAESSYEQYF

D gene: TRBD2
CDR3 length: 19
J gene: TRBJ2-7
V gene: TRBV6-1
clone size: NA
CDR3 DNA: TGTGCCAGCAGTGAAGGCCAAGGGACTAGCGGGATTCTGAGAGGGGAGCAGTACTTC
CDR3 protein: CASSEGQGTSGILRGEQYF

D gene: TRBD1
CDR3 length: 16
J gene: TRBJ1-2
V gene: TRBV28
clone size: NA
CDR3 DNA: TGTGCCAGCAGTTTATACCATAGGGGACAGGCTTATGGCTACACCTTC
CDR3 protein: CASSLYHRGQAYGYTF

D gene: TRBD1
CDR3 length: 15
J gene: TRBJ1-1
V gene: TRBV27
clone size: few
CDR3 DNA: TGTGCCAGCAGTTCAAGACAGGGGCGGGACACTGAAGCTTTCTTT
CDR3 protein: CASSSRQGRDTEAFF

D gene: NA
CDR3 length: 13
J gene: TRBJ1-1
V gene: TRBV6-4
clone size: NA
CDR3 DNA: TGTGCCAGCAGCCCTGAAGAGAACACTGAAGCTTTCTTT
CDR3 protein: CASSPEENTEAFF

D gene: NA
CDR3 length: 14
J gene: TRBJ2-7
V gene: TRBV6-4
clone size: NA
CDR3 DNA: TGTGCCAGCAGTGAACTGGCGGGCCCCTACGAGCAGTACTTC
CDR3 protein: CASSELAGPYEQYF

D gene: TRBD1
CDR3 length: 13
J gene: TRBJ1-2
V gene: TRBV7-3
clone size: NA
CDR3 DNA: TGTGCCAGCAGCAGGACAGGGGAGGGTGGCTACACCTTC
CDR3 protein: CASSRTGEGGYTF

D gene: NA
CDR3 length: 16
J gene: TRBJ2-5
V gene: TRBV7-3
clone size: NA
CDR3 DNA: TGTGCCAGCAGCCCGATGGGGGGGCGAATACAAGAGACCCAGTACTTC
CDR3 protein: CASSPMGGRIQETQYF

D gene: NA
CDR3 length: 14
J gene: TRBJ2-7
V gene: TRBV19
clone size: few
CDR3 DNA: TGTGCCAGTAGTGAACAGGGGAGGAACTACGAGCAGTACTTC
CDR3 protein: CASSEQGRNYEQYF

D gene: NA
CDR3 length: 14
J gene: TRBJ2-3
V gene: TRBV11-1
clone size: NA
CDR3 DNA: TGTGCCAGCAGCTTAGCACAGCCCGCAGATACGCAGTATTTT
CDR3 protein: CASSLAQPADTQYF